This note documents a single TCR beta chain sequence. Its antigen is unidentified. TCRdb fed the 5' RACE reads into MiXCR, producing one record per CDR3 protein. The repertoire holds roughly 570,000 distinct CDR3 sequences, with roughly 9.5% as singletons. CDR3 length: 15 residues. Trimming removed 4 bases at V and 4 bases at J, with 15 bases between. CDR1 and CDR2 (germline): SGHNT, YENEEA. The sample comes from a study of identical twins. Whole-study findings and limits: The more abundant beta clonotypes in cord blood had fewer insertions, and memory repertoires did not show this. Monozygotic twin pairs showed more out-of-frame TCR alpha sharing than models estimated. Conclusions rested on cross-sectional statistics rather than following the same donors. Some out-of-frame alpha sequences were shared by twins, and these showed excess low generation probability.

The sample was also reused in another study, on yellow fever vaccine responses in identical twins.

The chain couples TRBV11-3 to TRBJ2-3; TRBD1 might be the D (5 bases). The sample was PBMCs. The clonotype comes from a woman aged 18-35 years in good health. The CDR3 nucleotides are TGTGCCAGCAGCTCCCGTAAAGGGGCGGCAGATACGCAGTATTTT. Translating gives CASSSRKGAADTQYF.